This TCR beta chain stems from a study of blood T cells in healthy people across ages. Peripheral blood was drawn, about 10 milliliters per donor. Next came a second PCR, run for about 6 to 12 cycles, which used a sample-barcoded 5' primer along with a J-beta primer mix. Tags on each cDNA molecule came from a template-switch adaptor with 12 random nucleotides. MiXCR was run by TCRdb on the 5' RACE reads, yielding one entry per CDR3 protein. Among some 900,000 distinct CDR3 sequences listed, around 46% were seen once. Input material: blood. This TCR came from a man aged 30 to 45 in good health.

The CDR3 DNA follows: TGTGCCAGCAGCTTAGTCGCGGACTATGGCTACACCTTC. Amino acid sequence: CASSLVADYGYTF. The V gene is TRBV7-9, the J gene TRBJ1-2, with D unclear. Trimming stripped 1 base from V and 3 bases from J, with 6 bases between. This CDR3 has 13 amino acids. The germline gives CDR1 SEHNR, CDR2 FQNEAQ (reference sequence).